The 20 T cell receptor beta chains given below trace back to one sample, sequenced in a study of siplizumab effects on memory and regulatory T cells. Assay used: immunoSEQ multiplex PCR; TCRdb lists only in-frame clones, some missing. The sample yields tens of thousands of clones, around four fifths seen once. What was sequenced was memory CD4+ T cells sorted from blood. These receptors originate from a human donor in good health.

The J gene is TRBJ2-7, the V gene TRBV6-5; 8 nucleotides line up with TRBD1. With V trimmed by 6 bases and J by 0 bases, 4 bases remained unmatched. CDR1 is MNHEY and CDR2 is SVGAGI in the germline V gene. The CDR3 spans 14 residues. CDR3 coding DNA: TGTGCCAGCAGCACCGGACAGGGCTCCTACGAGCAGTACTTC. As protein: CASSTGQGSYEQYF.

For the CDR3, the DNA is TGTGCCAGCAGTGAATACCCAGCCAACACTGAAGCTTTCTTT. This encodes CASSEYPANTEAFF. This chain uses TRBV6-1 with TRBJ1-1; D gene uncertain. Germline lookup yields CDR1 MNHNS and CDR2 SASEGT. This CDR3 spans 14 amino acids. V lost 2 bases, J lost 2 bases, and 9 bases lay in between.

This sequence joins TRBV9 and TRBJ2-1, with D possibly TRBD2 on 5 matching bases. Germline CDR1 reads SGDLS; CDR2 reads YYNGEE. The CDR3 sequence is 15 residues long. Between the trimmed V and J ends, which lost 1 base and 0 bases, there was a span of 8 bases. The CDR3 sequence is CASSVSEGSYNEQFF. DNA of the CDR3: TGTGCCAGCAGCGTATCCGAGGGCTCCTACAATGAGCAGTTCTTC.

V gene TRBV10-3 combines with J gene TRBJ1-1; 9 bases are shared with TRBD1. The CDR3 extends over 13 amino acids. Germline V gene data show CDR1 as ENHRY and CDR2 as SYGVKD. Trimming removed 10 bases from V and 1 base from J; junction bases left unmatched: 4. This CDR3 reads CATQGQGNTEAFF. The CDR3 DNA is TGTGCCACCCAGGGACAGGGGAACACTGAAGCTTTCTTT.

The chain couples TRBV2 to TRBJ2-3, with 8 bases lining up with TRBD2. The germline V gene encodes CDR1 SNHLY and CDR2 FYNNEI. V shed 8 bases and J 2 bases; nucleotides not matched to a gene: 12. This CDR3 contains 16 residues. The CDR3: CASADTSGRSTDTQYF. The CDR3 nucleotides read TGTGCCAGCGCCGACACTAGCGGAAGGTCCACAGATACGCAGTATTTT.

CDR3 region: CSVHPARVGSEETQYF. For the CDR3, the DNA is TGCAGCGTCCACCCCGCGCGGGTAGGGTCCGAAGAGACCCAGTACTTC. The chain recombines TRBV29-1 with TRBJ2-5; the D gene is possibly TRBD2 (5 bases). The CDR3 is made up of 16 amino acids. Germline V gene sequence: CDR1 SQVTM, CDR2 ANQGSEA. V was shortened by 6 bases and J by 3 bases, with 23 bases between the two germline ends.

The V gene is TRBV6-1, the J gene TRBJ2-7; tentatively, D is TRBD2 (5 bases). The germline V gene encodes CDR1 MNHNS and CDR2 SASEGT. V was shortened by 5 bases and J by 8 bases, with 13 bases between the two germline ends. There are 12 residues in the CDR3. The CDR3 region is CASSQGGSKQYF. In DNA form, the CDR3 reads TGTGCCAGCAGTCAAGGAGGTAGCAAGCAGTACTTC.

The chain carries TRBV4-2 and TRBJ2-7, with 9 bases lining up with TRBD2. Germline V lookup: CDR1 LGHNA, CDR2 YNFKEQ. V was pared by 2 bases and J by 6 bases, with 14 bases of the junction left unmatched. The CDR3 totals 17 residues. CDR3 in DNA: TGTGCCAGCAGCCAATACCAGGGTAGCGGGAGTTCGGTCGAGCAGTACTTC. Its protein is CASSQYQGSGSSVEQYF.

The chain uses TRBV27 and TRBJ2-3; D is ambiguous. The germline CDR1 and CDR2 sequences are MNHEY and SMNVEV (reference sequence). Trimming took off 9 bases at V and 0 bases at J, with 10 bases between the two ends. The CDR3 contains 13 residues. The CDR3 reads CASKTASTDTQYF. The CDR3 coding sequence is TGTGCCAGTAAAACCGCTAGCACAGATACGCAGTATTTT.

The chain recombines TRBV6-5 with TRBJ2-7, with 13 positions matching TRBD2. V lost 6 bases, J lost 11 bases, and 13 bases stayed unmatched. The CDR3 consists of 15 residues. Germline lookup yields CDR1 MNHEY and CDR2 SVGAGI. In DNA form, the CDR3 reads TGTGCCAGCAGCCTAACAGGGACTAGCGGGGTGAGGAAGTACTTC. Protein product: CASSLTGTSGVRKYF.

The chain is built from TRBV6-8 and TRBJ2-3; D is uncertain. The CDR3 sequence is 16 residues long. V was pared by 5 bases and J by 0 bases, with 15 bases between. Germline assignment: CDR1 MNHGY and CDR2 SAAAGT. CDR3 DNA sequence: TGTGCCAGCAGTGGGCTGTTAACCGAGAGCACAGATACGCAGTATTTT. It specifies CASSGLLTESTDTQYF.

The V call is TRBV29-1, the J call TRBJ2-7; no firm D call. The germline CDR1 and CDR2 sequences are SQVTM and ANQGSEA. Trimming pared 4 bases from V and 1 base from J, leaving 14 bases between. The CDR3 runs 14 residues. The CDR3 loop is CSVVREVGSYEQYF. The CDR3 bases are TGCAGCGTTGTCCGAGAGGTTGGGTCCTACGAGCAGTACTTC.

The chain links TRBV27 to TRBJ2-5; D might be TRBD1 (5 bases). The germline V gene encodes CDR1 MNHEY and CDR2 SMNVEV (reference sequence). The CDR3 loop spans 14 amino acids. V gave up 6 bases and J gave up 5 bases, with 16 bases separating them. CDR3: CASRQTRVFETQYF. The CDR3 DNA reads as TGTGCCAGCAGACAAACCAGGGTTTTTGAGACCCAGTACTTC.

CDR3: CSAGDQFYEQYF. In nucleotides, the CDR3 is TGCAGCGCGGGGGACCAGTTCTACGAGCAGTACTTC. The chain is built from TRBV29-1 and TRBJ2-7; D is perhaps TRBD2 (6 bases). The CDR3 loop spans 12 amino acids. Germline CDR1 SQVTM, CDR2 ANQGSEA. V gave up 7 bases and J gave up 3 bases, with 13 bases separating them.

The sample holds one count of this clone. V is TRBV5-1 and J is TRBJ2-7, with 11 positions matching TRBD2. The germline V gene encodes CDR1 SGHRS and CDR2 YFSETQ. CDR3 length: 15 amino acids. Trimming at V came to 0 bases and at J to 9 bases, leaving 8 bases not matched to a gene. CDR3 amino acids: CASSLGLAGRIRQYF. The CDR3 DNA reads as TGCGCCAGCAGCTTGGGACTAGCGGGGAGAATTCGGCAGTACTTC.

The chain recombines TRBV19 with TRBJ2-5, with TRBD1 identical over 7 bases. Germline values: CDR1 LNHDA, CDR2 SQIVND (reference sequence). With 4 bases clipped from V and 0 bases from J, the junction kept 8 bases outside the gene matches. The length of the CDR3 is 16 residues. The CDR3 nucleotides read TGTGCCAGTAGTAGACAGGGACCCCTTAACCAAGAGACCCAGTACTTC. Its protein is CASSRQGPLNQETQYF.

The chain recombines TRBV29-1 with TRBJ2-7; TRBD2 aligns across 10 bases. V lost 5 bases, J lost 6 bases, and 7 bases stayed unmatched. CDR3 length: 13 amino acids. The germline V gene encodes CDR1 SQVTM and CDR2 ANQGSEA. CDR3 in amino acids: CSVRAGGQVEQYF. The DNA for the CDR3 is TGCAGCGTTCGAGCGGGAGGGCAGGTCGAGCAGTACTTC.

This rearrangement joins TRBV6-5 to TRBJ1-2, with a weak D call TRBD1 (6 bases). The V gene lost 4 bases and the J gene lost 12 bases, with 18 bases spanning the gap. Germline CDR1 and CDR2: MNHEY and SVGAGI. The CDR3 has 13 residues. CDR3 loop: CASSSGGWGQNTF. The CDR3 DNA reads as TGTGCCAGCAGTTCCGGGGGTTGGGGACAAAACACCTTC.

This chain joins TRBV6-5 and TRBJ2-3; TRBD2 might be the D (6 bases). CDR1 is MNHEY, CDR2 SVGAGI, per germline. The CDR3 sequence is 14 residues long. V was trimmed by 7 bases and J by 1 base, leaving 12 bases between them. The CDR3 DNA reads TGTGCCAGCACACAGCGGGCCCGCACAGATACGCAGTATTTT. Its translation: CASTQRARTDTQYF.

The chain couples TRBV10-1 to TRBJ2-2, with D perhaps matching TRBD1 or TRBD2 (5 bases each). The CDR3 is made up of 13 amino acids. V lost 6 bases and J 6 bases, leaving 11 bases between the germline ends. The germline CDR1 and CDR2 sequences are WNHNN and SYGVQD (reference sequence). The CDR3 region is CASRGRGAGELFF. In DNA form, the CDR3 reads TGCGCCAGCAGGGGTAGGGGAGCCGGGGAGCTGTTTTTT.